This T cell receptor (beta chain) was captured by sequencing in a study of blood T cells in healthy people across ages. Trimming cost V 2 bases and J 5 bases, with 12 bases left between them. CDR3 size: 14 residues. CDR1 is MNHNS and CDR2 is SASEGT in the germline V gene. Findings and caveats of the study: It was not known whether donors were CMV positive (a possible confounder of expanded clonotype changes). A strong correlation between TCR beta diversity and naive T cell percentage was seen. Older individuals had lower TCR beta diversity per million T cells (the decline was roughly linear).

Next came a second PCR, run for about 6 to 11 cycles, which used a sample-barcoded 5' primer along with a J-beta primer mix. One entry per CDR3 protein, called by TCRdb with MiXCR from the 5' RACE reads. This table holds some 1.5 million distinct CDR3 sequences, 35% to 45% found once. With respect to this clonotype: Its specificity is unknown.

The origin of this receptor is a woman between 18 and 29 years old in good health. The sequencing sample was made of blood. The V gene is TRBV6-1, the J gene TRBJ1-1; a weak D match, TRBD1 (6 bases). The CDR3 coding sequence is TGTGCCAGCAGTGAACGGGGGAGGGGGACTGAAGCTTTCTTT. Amino acid sequence: CASSERGRGTEAFF.